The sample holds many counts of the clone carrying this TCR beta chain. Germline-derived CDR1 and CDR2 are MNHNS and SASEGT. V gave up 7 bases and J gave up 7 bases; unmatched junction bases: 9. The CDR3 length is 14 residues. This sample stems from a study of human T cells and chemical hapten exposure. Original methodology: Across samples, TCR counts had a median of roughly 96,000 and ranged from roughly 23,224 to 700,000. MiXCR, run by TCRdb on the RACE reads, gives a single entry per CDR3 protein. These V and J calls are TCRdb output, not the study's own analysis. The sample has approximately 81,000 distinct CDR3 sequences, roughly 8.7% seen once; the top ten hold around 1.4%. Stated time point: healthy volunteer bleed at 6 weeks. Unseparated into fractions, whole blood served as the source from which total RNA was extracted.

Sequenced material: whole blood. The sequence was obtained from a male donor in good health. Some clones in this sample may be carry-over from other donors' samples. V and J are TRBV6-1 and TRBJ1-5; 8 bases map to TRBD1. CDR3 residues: CASTSGGAGQPQHF. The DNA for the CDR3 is TGTGCCAGCACCTCAGGGGGCGCAGGGCAGCCCCAGCATTTT.